The clone carrying this T cell receptor beta chain was seen a handful of times. This CDR3 contains 14 residues. From germline, CDR1 is SQVTM and CDR2 ANQGSEA. V lost 6 bases and J lost 3; bases outside the gene matches: 6. The data were taken from a study of T cells in Graves' hyperthyroidism and ophthalmopathy. RNA transcripts served as the template for amplifying TCR beta CDR3 regions. HTBI primers were used for first-round RT-PCR of the TCR CDR3. TCRdb processed the multiplex PCR reads anew with MiXCR; each CDR3 protein has one entry. The sample contains around 340,000 distinct CDR3 sequences, around 16% of which appear only once. Diagnoses used clinical symptoms, serum thyroxine and TRAb, thyroid ultrasound and orbital computed tomography.

This chain links TRBV29-1 with TRBJ1-3; 9 positions agree with TRBD1. Sequences were obtained from blood. This clonotype was sampled from a man aged 25 to 45 with Graves' hyperthyroidism. CDR3 amino acids: CSVDTGGHGNTIYF. The CDR3 DNA is TGCAGCGTGGACACAGGGGGCCATGGAAACACCATATATTTT.